Presented here are 27 T cell receptor beta chains from one specimen sequenced in a study of cytomegalovirus exposure and HLA in healthy donors. This PCR relied on a set of 60 Vbeta primers and 13 Jbeta primers. Profiled with immunoSEQ multiplex PCR; TCRdb holds only in-frame clones, not every one. The sample yields 200,000 or so clones, about 80% seen once. Sequencing used PBMCs. These receptors were taken from a woman under 30 in good health and CMV-seropositive.

The V gene is TRBV30, the J gene TRBJ2-4; TRBD1 matches at 9 bases. The germline gives CDR1 GTSNPN, CDR2 SVGIG (reference sequence). The CDR3 has 14 residues. The V and J ends lost 5 bases and 3 bases, in that order; junction bases with no gene match: 5. The CDR3, as DNA: TGTGCCTGGTCGACAGGGGGTGACAAAAACATTCAGTACTTC. It codes for CAWSTGGDKNIQYF.

The chain couples TRBV29-1 to TRBJ2-3; 8 nucleotides agree with TRBD2. From germline, CDR1 is SQVTM and CDR2 ANQGSEA. This CDR3 has 13 amino acids. V lost 6 bases to trimming and J lost 6 bases; unmatched junction nucleotides: 8. In DNA, the CDR3 is TGCAGCGTAGGGAGGACTAGCTTCGATACGCAGTATTTT. Protein product: CSVGRTSFDTQYF.

This clone has a handful of counts. This CDR3 reads CATSRDLKRYLSYTF. The CDR3 coding sequence is TGTGCCACCAGCAGAGATCTTAAGCGTTATTTAAGCTACACCTTC. The rearrangement joins TRBV15 to TRBJ1-2; D not resolved. The germline V and J ends were trimmed by 0 bases and 9 bases, with 17 bases remaining between them. CDR3 length equals 15 residues. The germline gives CDR1 LNHNV, CDR2 YYDKDF (reference sequence).

The V gene is TRBV10-3, the J gene TRBJ1-2, with D perhaps matching TRBD1 (5 bases). V lost 3 bases, J lost 3 bases, and 8 bases lay in between. The germline V gene has CDR1 ENHRY and CDR2 SYGVKD. The CDR3 sequence is 13 residues long. In DNA, the CDR3 is TGTGCCATCAGTGAAGGAGGGGACTATGGCTACACCTTC. Translated, it gives CAISEGGDYGYTF.

This chain uses TRBV15 with TRBJ2-7; TRBD2 is a possible D gene (6 bases). CDR1 LNHNV and CDR2 YYDKDF come from the germline V gene (reference sequence). This CDR3 is built from 13 residues. V lost 5 bases and J lost 7, with 15 bases in between. CDR3 sequence reads: CATSADTGREQYF. Written as DNA, the CDR3 is TGTGCCACCAGCGCCGATACTGGGAGGGAGCAGTACTTC.

This clone was seen only a few times. The chain combines TRBV6-4 with TRBJ2-3; 8 bases match TRBD2. Germline lookup yields CDR1 MRHNA and CDR2 SNTAGT. Trimming removed 3 bases from V and 3 bases from J; junction bases left unmatched: 5. The CDR3 has 15 amino acids. In DNA form, the CDR3 reads TGTGCCAGCAGTGAACGAGCGGGGGTAACAGATACGCAGTATTTT. Amino acid sequence: CASSERAGVTDTQYF.

This chain connects TRBV14 to TRBJ2-7, with no clear D. This CDR3 is built from 15 residues. Trimming pared 3 bases from V and 2 bases from J, leaving 14 bases between. Germline loops: CDR1 SGHDN, CDR2 FVKESK. In DNA, the CDR3 is TGTGCCAGCAGCCATATTTTCCGTTCCCCCTACGAGCAGTACTTC. Its translation: CASSHIFRSPYEQYF.

This rearrangement joins TRBV2 to TRBJ2-5, with 11 nucleotides matching TRBD2. This CDR3 comprises 15 residues. The trim removed 5 bases at V and 4 bases at J, leaving 6 bases unmatched. Germline CDR1 reads SNHLY; CDR2 reads FYNNEI. In DNA form, the CDR3 reads TGTGCCAGCAGTCCCATAGCGGGGGGGAGAGAGACCCAGTACTTC. This codes for CASSPIAGGRETQYF.

This chain connects TRBV7-2 to TRBJ2-7, with D maybe TRBD1 (6 bases). Trimming pared 7 bases from V and 4 bases from J, leaving 20 bases between. This CDR3 is built from 15 residues. CDR1 and CDR2 (germline): SGHTA, FQGNSA. The chain's CDR3 is CASTMTPGQIYEQYF. The CDR3 DNA reads TGTGCCAGCACCATGACTCCGGGACAAATTTACGAGCAGTACTTC.

This sequence joins TRBV6-5 and TRBJ1-2, with 9 bases aligning to TRBD1. The germline V gene has CDR1 MNHEY and CDR2 SVGAGI. Trimming at V came to 6 bases and at J to 1 base, leaving 3 bases not matched to a gene. The length of the CDR3 is 14 residues. For the CDR3, the DNA is TGTGCCAGCAGGAGGACAGGGGATAACTATGGCTACACCTTC. Amino acid sequence: CASRRTGDNYGYTF.

V usage is TRBV4-2 and J usage is TRBJ2-1, with a weak D call TRBD1 (5 bases). V lost 4 bases, J lost 2 bases, and 15 bases lay in between. Per the germline V gene, CDR1 is LGHNA and CDR2 is YNFKEQ. CDR3 length: 16 residues. The CDR3 DNA is TGTGCCAGCAGCCCCTTGTCCCAGGGCACCTACAATGAGCAGTTCTTC. Its protein product is CASSPLSQGTYNEQFF.

V is TRBV4-3 and J is TRBJ2-2; a possible D gene is TRBD1 (6 bases). CDR1 and CDR2 (germline): LGHNA, YSLEER. The V gene lost 0 bases and the J gene lost 4 bases, with 9 bases spanning the gap. This CDR3 is built from 15 residues. Here the CDR3 reads CASSQDLGGTGELFF. The CDR3 DNA reads TGCGCCAGCAGCCAAGATCTAGGGGGCACCGGGGAGCTGTTTTTT.

The chain links TRBV28 to TRBJ2-5; the D gene is possibly TRBD2 (5 bases). This CDR3 contains 13 residues. The ends were cut back, 6 bases at V and 4 bases at J, with 12 bases in the middle. In germline, CDR1 is MDHEN, CDR2 SYDVKM. The CDR3 loop is CASRDVTRETQYF. CDR3 sequence (DNA): TGTGCCAGCAGGGACGTTACTAGAGAGACCCAGTACTTC.

This chain links TRBV14 with TRBJ1-1, with D perhaps matching TRBD1 (5 bases). Germline V gene sequence: CDR1 SGHDN, CDR2 FVKESK. The CDR3 has 16 residues. V was pared by 0 bases and J by 5 bases, with 16 bases between. DNA of the CDR3: TGTGCCAGCAGCCAAGATTGGGGGGGTCCGACAACTGAAGCTTTCTTT. Translation gives CASSQDWGGPTTEAFF.

The V gene is TRBV6-5, the J gene TRBJ2-7; D may be TRBD2 (6 bases). The CDR3 has 14 amino acids. Trimming left V 6 bases short and J 3 bases short, with 15 bases between. Germline CDR1 is MNHEY and CDR2 is SVGAGI. Here the CDR3 DNA reads TGTGCCAGCAGGCCCGGCGGGACCCTCTACGAGCAGTACGTC. Its translation: CASRPGGTLYEQYV.

The rearrangement uses TRBV7-6 and TRBJ2-7; 10 bases match TRBD1. With V trimmed by 1 base and J by 2 bases, 8 bases remained unmatched. Germline values: CDR1 SGHVS, CDR2 FNYEAQ. This CDR3 is built from 17 residues. The CDR3 DNA reads TGTGCCAGCAGCTTAGGTCCCGGAGGACAGGGGGCCTACGAGCAGTACTTC. Its translation is CASSLGPGGQGAYEQYF.

V gene TRBV18 combines with J gene TRBJ2-3, with 9 bases that match TRBD1. CDR3 length: 15 amino acids. The germline V gene has CDR1 KGHSH and CDR2 LQKENI. With V trimmed by 4 bases and J by 1 base, 3 bases remained unmatched. The CDR3 DNA follows: TGTGCCAGCTCACACCGGGACAGGGGCACAGATACGCAGTATTTT. It is translated as CASSHRDRGTDTQYF.

This clone was counted once. The genes are TRBV7-2 and TRBJ1-1; D is ambiguous. Trimming cost V 1 base and J 0 bases, with 6 bases left between them. Germline V CDR1 and CDR2: SGHTA, FQGNSA. CDR3 size: 14 residues. The CDR3: CASSLVPVNTEAFF. CDR3 in DNA: TGTGCCAGCAGCTTAGTCCCGGTGAACACTGAAGCTTTCTTT. The variable domain in full, with the rest retrieved from reference TRBV7-2 and TRBJ1-1, is GAGVSQSPSNKVTEKGKDVELRCDPISGHTALYWYRQSLGQGLEFLIYFQGNSAPDKSGLPSDRFSAERTGGSVSTLTIQRTQQEDSAVYLCASSLVPVNTEAFFGQGTRLTVV.

The V and J genes are TRBV9 and TRBJ2-7, with D tentatively TRBD1 (6 bases). Trimming shortened V by 4 bases and J by 2 bases, and 19 bases separated the two germline ends. Per germline, CDR1 SGDLS and CDR2 YYNGEE. This CDR3 is 16 amino acids long. The CDR3 DNA sequence: TGTGCCAGCAGCCCAACATCGACAGGAGCAGCCTACGAGCAGTACTTC. Amino acid sequence: CASSPTSTGAAYEQYF.

V usage is TRBV11-3 and J usage is TRBJ1-6; no firm D call. The germline CDR1 and CDR2 sequences are SGHNT and YENEEA. With 0 bases removed from V and 6 bases from J, the gap between germline ends came to 9 bases. This CDR3 region has 15 residues. CDR3: CASSLDGSSNSPLHF. In DNA, the CDR3 is TGTGCCAGCAGCTTAGACGGCTCTAGTAATTCACCCCTCCACTTT.

V usage is TRBV5-6 and J usage is TRBJ2-1; 10 nucleotides align to TRBD1. The CDR3 length is 17 residues. Unmatched junction bases numbered 13, after V lost 4 bases and J lost 6 bases. Per the germline V gene, CDR1 is SGHDT and CDR2 is YYEEEE. In DNA form, the CDR3 reads TGTGCCAGCAGCCCTATCCCGGGACAGGGGACGGTCAATGAGCAGTTCTTC. As protein: CASSPIPGQGTVNEQFF.

About this clone: This sample also contains other DNA sequences that code for the same CDR3. CDR3 sequence (DNA): TGTGCCATCAGTTTAGGGACAGCCCAAGAGACCCAGTACTTC. This gives the protein CAISLGTAQETQYF. This rearrangement joins TRBV10-3 to TRBJ2-5; 7 bases match TRBD1. There are 14 residues in the CDR3. CDR1 ENHRY and CDR2 SYGVKD come from the germline V gene. Unmatched junction bases numbered 4, after V lost 5 bases and J lost 1 base.

This clone was found a few times. The J gene is TRBJ1-1, the V gene TRBV5-1; 10 bases agree with TRBD1. Trimming took 4 bases from V and 7 from J; bases not matched to a gene: 10. Germline loops: CDR1 SGHRS, CDR2 YFSETQ. The CDR3 spans 15 residues. The CDR3 DNA is TGCGCCAGCAGCGCCCAGACAGGGGGCAGGGTTGAAGCTTTCTTT. It translates to CASSAQTGGRVEAFF.

This rearrangement joins TRBV9 to TRBJ2-1; the match to TRBD1 covers 10 bases. The V gene end was trimmed by 0 bases and the J gene end by 7 bases; junction bases not matched to a gene: 4. Germline V gene data show CDR1 as SGDLS and CDR2 as YYNGEE. This CDR3 has 15 amino acids. This CDR3 is CASSVGQGAENEQFF. CDR3 sequence (DNA): TGTGCCAGCAGCGTAGGACAGGGGGCAGAAAATGAGCAGTTCTTC. Filled out from reference TRBV9 and TRBJ2-1, the complete variable domain reads DSGVTQTPKHLITATGQRVTLRCSPRSGDLSVYWYQQSLDQGLQFLIQYYNGEERAKGNILERFSAQQFPDLHSELNLSSLELGDSALYFCASSVGQGAENEQFFGPGTRLTVL.

This sequence joins TRBV9 and TRBJ2-2, with 11 bases that match TRBD1. The V gene's germline CDR1 is SGDLS and CDR2 YYNGEE. This CDR3 contains 15 residues. The J segment lost 6 bases and the V segment lost 3 bases, leaving 4 bases of the junction unmatched. CDR3 residues: CASSAGTGGPGELFF. The CDR3 DNA sequence: TGTGCCAGCAGCGCCGGGACAGGGGGACCCGGGGAGCTGTTTTTT.

This sequence joins TRBV5-8 and TRBJ1-2; 8 nucleotides match TRBD1. This CDR3 is built from 15 residues. V gave up 6 bases and J gave up 4 bases; unmatched junction bases: 11. Germline lookup yields CDR1 SGHTS and CDR2 YDEGEE. CDR3 amino acids: CASTFTGGYGYGYTF. Written as DNA, the CDR3 is TGTGCCAGCACCTTTACAGGGGGTTATGGCTATGGCTACACCTTC. The full variable domain, with the rest looked up from reference TRBV5-8 and TRBJ1-2, is EAGVTQSPTHLIKTRGQQATLRCSPISGHTSVYWYQQALGLGLQFLLWYDEGEERNRGNFPPRFSGRQFPNYSSELNVNALELEDSALYLCASTFTGGYGYGYTFGSGTRLTVV.

The V call is TRBV4-3, the J call TRBJ1-2; D not certain. The CDR3 is 15 residues long. CDR1 is LGHNA and CDR2 is YSLEER in the germline V gene. Trimming took off 6 bases at V and 3 bases at J, with 17 bases between the two ends. The CDR3 reads CASSPVSDGDYGYTF. CDR3 coding DNA: TGCGCCAGCAGTCCCGTCTCAGACGGGGACTATGGCTACACCTTC.